Below are 7 T cell receptor beta chains sequenced from a single sample in a study of blood T cell repertoires in COVID-19. The data were produced by immunoSEQ multiplex PCR, yet TCRdb's version contains in-frame clones alone and is incomplete. The top ten clones hold about 3.7% of a sample with 200,000 to 250,000 clones, over 75% of them seen once. The sequenced sample was PBMCs or T cells enriched from blood (not recorded which). The receptor set was obtained from a woman between 55 and 75 years old who had recovered from COVID-19.

CDR3 protein: CASSALDRGRGMQYF. CDR3 bases: TGTGCCAGTAGTGCTCTAGACAGGGGGCGCGGGATGCAGTACTTC. The chain has TRBV19 and TRBJ2-7, with 10 bases lining up with TRBD1. The CDR3 contains 15 residues. CDR1 LNHDA and CDR2 SQIVND come from the germline V gene (reference sequence). J lost 9 bases, V lost 5 bases, and 13 bases had no gene match.

The V and J genes are TRBV3-1 (or the pseudogene TRBV3-2) and TRBJ1-4; D unresolved. This CDR3 is built from 13 residues. Germline CDR1 reads LGHDT; CDR2 reads YNNKEL (reference sequence). V lost 1 base, J lost 12 bases, and 12 bases lay in between. The DNA for the CDR3 is TGTGCCAGCAGCCAAGTCCCTGGCGGGGAACTGTTTTTT. Translated, it gives CASSQVPGGELFF.

The chain uses TRBV4-3 and TRBJ2-3; 8 positions agree with TRBD2. CDR1 is LGHNA and CDR2 is YSLEER in the germline V gene. The CDR3 is 16 amino acids. After removal of 1 base from V and 0 bases from J, the junction contained 3 bases not matched to a gene. CDR3 sequence (DNA): TGCGCCAGCAGCCAAGGTGGCGGGGGGAGCACAGATACGCAGTATTTT. As protein: CASSQGGGGSTDTQYF.

This chain's CDR3 is CASSTGLAGSSDEQFF. The CDR3 nucleotides are TGTGCCAGCAGCACGGGACTAGCGGGATCCAGCGATGAGCAGTTCTTC. This chain connects TRBV7-2 to TRBJ2-1; 13 bases are shared with TRBD2. Germline V gene sequence: CDR1 SGHTA, CDR2 FQGNSA. The CDR3 sequence is 16 residues long. With 5 bases clipped from V and 8 bases from J, the junction kept 9 bases outside the gene matches.

The rearrangement links TRBV11-2 to TRBJ2-7, with TRBD2 matching 13 bases. This CDR3 region has 15 residues. Per the germline V gene, CDR1 is SGHAT and CDR2 is FQNNGV. V lost 6 bases and J lost 6; bases outside the gene matches: 8. This CDR3 is CASRRPGLAGPEQYF. The CDR3 DNA reads TGTGCCAGCAGGCGTCCGGGACTAGCGGGACCCGAGCAGTACTTC.

This chain links TRBV6-5 with TRBJ2-1; D is possibly TRBD2 (5 bases). Germline loops: CDR1 MNHEY, CDR2 SVGAGI. CDR3 length: 16 residues. Deletions cut 0 bases from V and 0 bases from J, with 9 bases between. CDR3: CASSYSVARSYNEQFF. As DNA, the CDR3 is TGTGCCAGCAGTTACTCGGTAGCGCGCTCCTACAATGAGCAGTTCTTC.

The chain combines TRBV11-2 with TRBJ1-3, with a weak D call TRBD1 (5 bases). Trimming removed 1 base at V and 0 bases at J, with 13 bases between. Germline loops: CDR1 SGHAT, CDR2 FQNNGV. The length of the CDR3 is 17 residues. The CDR3 coding sequence is TGTGCCAGCAGCTTAGGAACACAGGCCGTCTCTGGAAACACCATATATTTT. Its protein is CASSLGTQAVSGNTIYF.